This T cell receptor (beta chain) was obtained from a study of CD8 T cell repertoires and HIV-1 epitope variants. The protocol was immunoSEQ multiplex PCR, while the TCRdb copy is restricted to in-frame clones and leaves out a portion. This sample has thousands of clones; around two thirds occur once, and the top ten carry approximately 45%. Concerning this clone: Its matching antigen is unknown. The junction departs from germline at one end; a sequencing error may be responsible.

Per the germline V gene, CDR1 is SGHVS and CDR2 is FQNEAQ. This CDR3 contains 16 residues. This TCR was sampled from a male donor with HIV. The sample consisted of cultured CD8+ T cells derived from PBMCs. The chain recombines TRBV7-8 with TRBJ2-5; D perhaps matches TRBD2 (6 bases). CDR3 residues: CASSTGVRDVGETQHF. The CDR3 nucleotides are TGTGCCAGCAGCACCGGGGTGCGGGACGTAGGGGAGACCCAGCACTTC. Variable domain in full (rest from reference TRBV7-8 and TRBJ2-5): GAGVSQSPRYKVAKRGQDVALRCDPISGHVSLFWYQQALGQGPEFLTYFQNEAQLDKSGLPSDRFFAERPEGSVSTLKIQRTQQEDSAVYLCASSTGVRDVGETQHFGPGTRLLVL.